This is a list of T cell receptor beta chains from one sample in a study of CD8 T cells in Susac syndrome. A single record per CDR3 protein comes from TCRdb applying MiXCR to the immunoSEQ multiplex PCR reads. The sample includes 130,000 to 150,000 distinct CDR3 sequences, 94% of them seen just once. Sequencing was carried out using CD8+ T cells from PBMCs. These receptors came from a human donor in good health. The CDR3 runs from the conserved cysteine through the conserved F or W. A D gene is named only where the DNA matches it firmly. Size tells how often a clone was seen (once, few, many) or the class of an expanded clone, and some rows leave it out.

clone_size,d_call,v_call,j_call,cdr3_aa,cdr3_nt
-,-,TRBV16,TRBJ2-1,CASSQSSGNEQFF,TGTGCCAGCAGCCAATCAAGCGGCAATGAGCAGTTCTTC
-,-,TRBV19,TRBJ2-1,CASGRNEQFF,TGTGCCAGTGGTCGCAATGAGCAGTTCTTC
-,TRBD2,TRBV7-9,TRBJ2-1,CASSSTSGKPNEQFF,TGTGCCAGCAGCTCCACTAGCGGGAAGCCGAATGAGCAGTTCTTC
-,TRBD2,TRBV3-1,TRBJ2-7,CASSQGGLAYEQYF,TGTGCCAGCAGCCAGGGGGGACTAGCCTACGAGCAGTACTTC
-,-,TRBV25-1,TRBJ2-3,CASTRQGSADTQYF,TGTGCCAGCACCCGTCAGGGTTCCGCAGATACGCAGTATTTT
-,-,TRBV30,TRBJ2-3,CAFMTGSTDTQYF,TGTGCCTTCATGACAGGAAGCACAGATACGCAGTATTTT
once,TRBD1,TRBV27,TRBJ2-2,CASSFGGRGLDGELFF,TGTGCCAGCAGTTTTGGAGGCAGGGGGCTTGACGGGGAGCTGTTTTTT
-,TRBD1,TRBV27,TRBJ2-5,CASRATGGQETQYF,TGTGCCAGCAGGGCCACAGGGGGCCAAGAGACCCAGTACTTC
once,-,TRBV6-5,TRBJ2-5,CASSYSKGSVEETQYF,TGTGCCAGCAGTTACTCGAAGGGCAGCGTTGAAGAGACCCAGTACTTC
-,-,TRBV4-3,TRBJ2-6,CASSQDGLGSGANVLTF,TGCGCCAGCAGCCAAGACGGGTTGGGTTCTGGGGCCAACGTCCTGACTTTC
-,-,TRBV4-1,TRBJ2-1,CASSQEWDLSSYNEQFF,TGCGCCAGCAGCCAAGAATGGGACCTTAGCTCCTACAATGAGCAGTTCTTC
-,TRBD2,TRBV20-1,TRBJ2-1,CSANPLAGVPHNEQFF,TGCAGTGCTAATCCACTAGCGGGAGTCCCCCACAATGAGCAGTTCTTC
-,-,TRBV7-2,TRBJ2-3,CASNLGGSGSDTQYF,TGTGCCAGCAACTTAGGTGGTAGCGGCTCAGATACGCAGTATTTT
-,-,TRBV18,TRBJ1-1,CASSGDIYNTEAFF,TGTGCCAGCTCCGGGGACATTTATAACACTGAAGCTTTCTTT
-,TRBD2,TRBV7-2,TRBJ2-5,CASSFRGRAETQYF,TGTGCCAGCAGCTTCCGCGGGAGAGCAGAGACCCAGTACTTC
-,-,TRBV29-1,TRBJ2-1,CSAWTDEQFF,TGCAGCGCTTGGACCGATGAGCAGTTCTTC
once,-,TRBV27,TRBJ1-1,CASSFRGGSEAFF,TGTGCCAGCAGTTTCCGGGGGGGGAGTGAAGCTTTCTTT
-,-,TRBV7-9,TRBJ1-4,CASSFPWAEEKLFF,TGTGCCAGCAGCTTCCCATGGGCGGAGGAAAAACTGTTTTTT
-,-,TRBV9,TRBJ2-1,CASSANLGNEQFF,TGTGCCAGCAGCGCAAACTTGGGGAATGAGCAGTTCTTC
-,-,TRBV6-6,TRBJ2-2,CASSSGVTGELFF,TGTGCCAGCAGCTCAGGGGTCACCGGGGAGCTGTTTTTT
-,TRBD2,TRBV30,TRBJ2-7,CAWSSGVSYEQYF,TGTGCCTGGAGTAGCGGGGTCTCCTACGAGCAGTACTTC
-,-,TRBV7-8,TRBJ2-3,CASSLGVDSTDTQYF,TGTGCCAGCAGCTTAGGTGTGGATTCCACAGATACGCAGTATTTT
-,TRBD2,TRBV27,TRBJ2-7,CASSFLPGTSGSVEQYF,TGTGCCAGCAGTTTTCTCCCCGGGACTAGCGGTTCCGTAGAGCAGTACTTC
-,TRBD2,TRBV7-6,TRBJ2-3,CASSSPTSGLTDTQYF,TGTGCCAGCAGCTCGCCGACTAGCGGTCTCACAGATACGCAGTATTTT
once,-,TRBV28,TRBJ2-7,CASSPRTVSYEQYF,TGTGCCAGCAGTCCTCGGACAGTGAGCTACGAGCAGTACTTC
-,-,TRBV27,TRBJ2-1,CASSLGQGMHEQFF,TGTGCCAGCAGTTTAGGCCAGGGTATGCATGAGCAGTTCTTC
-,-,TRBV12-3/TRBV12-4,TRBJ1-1,CAIQEVLNTEAFF,TGTGCCATCCAGGAGGTTTTGAACACTGAAGCTTTCTTT
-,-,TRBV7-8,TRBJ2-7,CASSLVGRTYEQYF,TGTGCCAGCAGCTTAGTAGGGAGGACCTACGAGCAGTACTTC
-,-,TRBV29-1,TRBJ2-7,CSVEEGQSYEQYF,TGCAGCGTTGAAGAAGGTCAGTCCTACGAGCAGTACTTC
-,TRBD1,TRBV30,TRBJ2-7,CAWRFPGQRIYEQYF,TGTGCCTGGAGATTTCCGGGACAGAGAATTTACGAGCAGTACTTC
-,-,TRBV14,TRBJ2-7,CASSQRTSLAHEQYF,TGTGCCAGCAGCCAACGAACTAGCCTGGCCCACGAGCAGTACTTC
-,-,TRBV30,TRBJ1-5,CAWSLGRVDQPQHF,TGTGCCTGGAGTTTGGGCAGGGTTGATCAGCCCCAGCATTTT
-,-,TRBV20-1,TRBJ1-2,CSARYGSSSGYTF,TGCAGTGCTAGGTACGGCAGTTCCTCGGGCTACACCTTC
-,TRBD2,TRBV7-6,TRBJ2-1,CASSLGLAGVFSEQFF,TGTGCCAGCAGTCTTGGACTAGCGGGGGTTTTTAGTGAGCAGTTCTTC
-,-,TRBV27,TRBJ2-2,CASSPSRGELFF,TGTGCCAGCAGTCCTAGCAGGGGGGAGCTGTTTTTT
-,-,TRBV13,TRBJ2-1,CASSLVSANEQFF,TGTGCCAGCAGCTTAGTGTCCGCGAATGAGCAGTTCTTC
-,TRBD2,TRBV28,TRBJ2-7,CASSQPGLIDEQYF,TGTGCCAGCAGTCAACCGGGACTAATTGACGAGCAGTACTTC
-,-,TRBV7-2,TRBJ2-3,CASSPGDKQYF,TGTGCCAGCAGCCCCGGAGACAAGCAGTATTTT
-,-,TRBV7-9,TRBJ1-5,CASSLALSPQHF,TGTGCCAGCAGCTTAGCGTTATCGCCCCAGCATTTT
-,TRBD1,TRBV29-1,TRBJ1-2,CSVEPRGQGMSPYGYTF,TGCAGCGTTGAACCCCGAGGACAGGGGATGTCCCCGTATGGCTACACCTTC
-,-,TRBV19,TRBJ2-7,CASSKDGLEQYF,TGTGCCAGTAGTAAGGACGGTCTGGAGCAGTACTTC